The clone carrying this T cell receptor beta chain has at least ten counts. Its antigen is unknown. The junction does not match germline at one end; this may be a read error. TCRdb re-derived calls from the RT-PCR reads in MiXCR, one entry per CDR3 protein. The data contain about 800,000 distinct CDR3 sequences, 21% of them singletons. These data are taken from a study of response to subunit inactivated influenza vaccine. Whole-study results and caveats: Authors proposed each seasonal influenza vaccination draws in few new T cells.

This CDR3 region has 12 residues. Sequencing was performed on PBMCs from blood, taken roughly 5 days after vaccination. The J gene is TRBJ2-7, the V gene TRBV12-3 or TRBV12-4; 9 nucleotides align to TRBD1. This clonotype originated in a man between 45 and 60 years old who received an inactivated influenza vaccine. CDR3: CASSRGGTGTLF. In DNA form, the CDR3 reads TGTGCCAGCAGTCGCGGAGGGACAGGGACCCTCTTC.